These 15 T cell receptor beta chains came from one sample sequenced in a study of shared T cell receptors in the human thymus. Assay used: immunoSEQ multiplex PCR; TCRdb lists only in-frame clones, some missing. The sample holds 540,000 or so clones; about 84% are singletons and the top ten take roughly 0.013%. The same sample was also used in a study of human thymus T cells.

The specimen was thymocytes. The receptors originated from a boy younger than two with a congenital heart defect.

The chain employs TRBV11-3 and TRBJ2-5; D ambiguous. Germline V gene sequence: CDR1 SGHNT, CDR2 YENEEA. V shed 1 base and J shed 4 bases, with 7 bases lying between them. The CDR3 consists of 13 residues. The CDR3 sequence is CASSLAKRETQYF. DNA of the CDR3: TGTGCCAGCAGCTTAGCTAAGCGAGAGACCCAGTACTTC.

The chain couples TRBV19 to TRBJ1-1; 8 bases align to TRBD1. Germline V gene lookup returns CDR1 LNHDA and CDR2 SQIVND (reference sequence). Unmatched junction bases numbered 8, after V lost 6 bases and J lost 2 bases. The CDR3 covers 15 residues. The CDR3 loop is CASSPDRANNTEAFF. As DNA, the CDR3 is TGTGCCAGTAGCCCGGACAGGGCGAATAACACTGAAGCTTTCTTT.

This sequence joins TRBV6-6 and TRBJ1-2; 7 positions agree with TRBD1. V lost 8 bases to trimming and J lost 3 bases; unmatched junction nucleotides: 6. CDR1 and CDR2 from the germline V gene are MNHNY and SVGAGI (reference sequence). The CDR3 totals 13 residues. The CDR3 nucleotides are TGTGCCAGCGGCGACAGGGAGGACTATGGCTACACCTTC. Its protein is CASGDREDYGYTF.

V is TRBV5-6 and J is TRBJ1-5, with D tentatively TRBD1 (6 bases). This CDR3 comprises 14 residues. The ends were cut back, 0 bases at V and 7 bases at J, with 11 bases in the middle. The germline V gene encodes CDR1 SGHDT and CDR2 YYEEEE. Here the CDR3 reads CASSLDRAPQPQHF. CDR3 sequence (DNA): TGTGCCAGCAGCTTGGACAGGGCCCCACAGCCCCAGCATTTT.

The chain joins TRBV7-9 to TRBJ1-1, with 9 bases lining up with TRBD1. The CDR3 contains 13 residues. The junction had 4 bases not matched to a gene; V was cut back by 8 bases and J by 3 bases. Germline V gene data show CDR1 as SEHNR and CDR2 as FQNEAQ (reference sequence). The CDR3, as DNA: TGTGCCAGCCTCCGGGACAGGGACACTGAAGCTTTCTTT. Translated, it gives CASLRDRDTEAFF.

This chain connects TRBV14 to TRBJ2-5; 13 bases agree with TRBD2. The CDR3 contains 24 residues. Unmatched junction bases numbered 25, after V lost 1 base and J lost 2 bases. Germline CDR1 is SGHDN and CDR2 is FVKESK. The DNA for the CDR3 is TGTGCCAGCAGCCAAGCGGGGGGGACTAGCGGGACCGAACCCCACCCCCCAGGGCAAGAGACCCAGTACTTC. As protein: CASSQAGGTSGTEPHPPGQETQYF. Together with reference TRBV14 and TRBJ2-5, the CDR3 gives the full variable domain: EAGVTQFPSHSVIEKGQTVTLRCDPISGHDNLYWYRRVMGKEIKFLLHFVKESKQDESGMPNNRFLAERTGGTYSTLKVQPAELEDSGVYFCASSQAGGTSGTEPHPPGQETQYFGPGTRLLVL.

The chain combines TRBV28 with TRBJ2-1; TRBD2 matches at 10 bases. The germline CDR1 and CDR2 sequences are MDHEN and SYDVKM. V shed 3 bases and J 0 bases; nucleotides not matched to a gene: 11. The CDR3 runs 19 residues. The CDR3 protein is CASSFGSSGSLSSYNEQFF. CDR3 DNA sequence: TGTGCCAGCAGTTTTGGGTCTAGCGGGAGTCTGAGCTCCTACAATGAGCAGTTCTTC.

The chain links TRBV28 to TRBJ1-5; the match to TRBD1 covers 7 bases. V dropped 7 bases and J dropped 4; count of bases not matched to a gene: 10. The CDR3 totals 15 residues. Looked up from germline, CDR1 is MDHEN and CDR2 is SYDVKM. CDR3 DNA sequence: TGTGCCAGCATCCCCCGGGACAGCTGGAATCAGCCCCAGCATTTT. Its translation is CASIPRDSWNQPQHF. Full variable domain (rest looked up from reference TRBV28 and TRBJ1-5): DVKVTQSSRYLVKRTGEKVFLECVQDMDHENMFWYRQDPGLGLRLIYFSYDVKMKEKGDIPEGYSVSREKKERFSLILESASTNQTSMYLCASIPRDSWNQPQHFGDGTRLSIL.

V gene TRBV7-2 combines with J gene TRBJ2-7, with 10 bases identical to TRBD2. V shed 1 base and J 6 bases; nucleotides not matched to a gene: 9. Germline CDR1 and CDR2: SGHTA and FQGNSA. The CDR3 contains 16 residues. CDR3 bases: TGTGCCAGCAGCTTAGTCCGACTAGCGGGTATTGGCGAGCAGTACTTC. Translating it yields CASSLVRLAGIGEQYF. Full variable domain (missing parts from reference TRBV7-2 and TRBJ2-7): GAGVSQSPSNKVTEKGKDVELRCDPISGHTALYWYRQSLGQGLEFLIYFQGNSAPDKSGLPSDRFSAERTGGSVSTLTIQRTQQEDSAVYLCASSLVRLAGIGEQYFGPGTRLTVT.

The chain employs TRBV27 and TRBJ2-7; 7 nucleotides match TRBD1. This CDR3 has 18 amino acids. The ends lost 6 bases at V and 3 bases at J; junction bases unmatched: 20. Germline CDR1 reads MNHEY; CDR2 reads SMNVEV (reference sequence). CDR3 residues: CASSPFPNLDRPGYEQYF. In DNA form, the CDR3 reads TGTGCCAGCAGCCCTTTTCCCAATCTGGACAGGCCTGGCTACGAGCAGTACTTC.

V and J are TRBV29-1 and TRBJ2-3; tentatively, D is TRBD2 (5 bases). The V gene lost 1 base and the J gene lost 0 bases, with 11 bases spanning the gap. Germline lookup yields CDR1 SQVTM and CDR2 ANQGSEA. The CDR3 is 15 amino acids. CDR3 in amino acids: CSVEVTSGSTDTQYF. CDR3 coding DNA: TGCAGCGTTGAAGTCACCAGCGGTAGCACAGATACGCAGTATTTT.

This clone was seen more than once but under ten times. This chain connects TRBV13 to TRBJ2-7, with a possible D match to TRBD2 (5 bases). The CDR3 has 14 residues. Germline V CDR1 and CDR2: PRHDT, FYEKMQ (reference sequence). V shed 5 bases and J shed 1 base, with 12 bases lying between them. In DNA, the CDR3 is TGTGCCAGCAGCCGTGCGGGCCGTTCCTACGAGCAGTACTTC. Encoded protein: CASSRAGRSYEQYF.

The CDR3 coding sequence is TGTGCCAGCAGCGCCGGGACAGAAGCCTACGAGCAGTACTTC. Amino acids: CASSAGTEAYEQYF. V usage is TRBV9 and J usage is TRBJ2-7; TRBD1 matches at 7 bases. The ends lost 3 bases at V and 2 bases at J; junction bases unmatched: 5. This CDR3 has 14 amino acids. Germline assignment: CDR1 SGDLS and CDR2 YYNGEE.

The V and J genes are TRBV29-1 and TRBJ2-7, with a weak D call TRBD2 (6 bases). V lost 4 bases and J lost 0, with 16 bases in between. CDR3 length: 15 amino acids. Germline-derived CDR1 and CDR2 are SQVTM and ANQGSEA. The CDR3 sequence is CSVGRVGSSSYEQYF. CDR3 coding DNA: TGCAGCGTTGGGAGGGTCGGGTCAAGCTCCTACGAGCAGTACTTC.

The chain combines TRBV7-2 with TRBJ2-1; TRBD1 agrees at 7 bases. Germline loops: CDR1 SGHTA, CDR2 FQGNSA. The CDR3 runs to 13 residues. The V gene end was trimmed by 5 bases and the J gene end by 12 bases; junction bases not matched to a gene: 10. CDR3 in DNA: TGTGCCAGCAGCCTTACAGGGGATTCTTGGCAGTTCTTC. Its protein product is CASSLTGDSWQFF. Together with reference TRBV7-2 and TRBJ2-1, the CDR3 gives the full variable domain: GAGVSQSPSNKVTEKGKDVELRCDPISGHTALYWYRQSLGQGLEFLIYFQGNSAPDKSGLPSDRFSAERTGGSVSTLTIQRTQQEDSAVYLCASSLTGDSWQFFGPGTRLTVL.